The T cell receptor (beta chain) under discussion was sequenced for a study of T cells in Graves' hyperthyroidism and ophthalmopathy. The CDR3 is made up of 14 amino acids. Germline V CDR1 and CDR2: ENHRY, SYGVKD. The V segment lost 8 bases and the J segment 7 bases; nucleotides outside the gene matches: 8. Newly diagnosed hyperthyroidism, duration under 2 months, in patients aged 18 to 65. RNA transcripts yielded amplified TCR beta CDR3 regions. With the HTBI primer set, the TCR CDR3 went through a first round of RT-PCR. TCRdb reprocessed the multiplex PCR reads with MiXCR, giving one entry per CDR3 protein. Counted here are about 760,000 distinct CDR3 sequences, 35% occurring once; the ten biggest clones make up roughly 30%.

The receptor's source is a woman in her thirties or forties with Graves' hyperthyroidism. Sequenced material: blood. V is TRBV10-3 and J is TRBJ2-2; TRBD1 matches at 9 bases. Written as DNA, the CDR3 is TGTGCCATCCGCCCTTGGGACAGGGACGGGGAGCTGTTTTTT. Translating it yields CAIRPWDRDGELFF.